This TCR beta chain came from a study of CXCR3-negative and CXCR3-positive naive CD8 T cells. UMI-tagged TRB cDNA libraries were built via 5' RACE. TCRdb reprocessed the 5' RACE reads and reports one entry per CDR3 protein, with no DNA. This sample's clone table lists about 150,000 distinct CDR3 sequences. To note about this clonotype: Its antigen is undetermined.

Naive CD8+ T cells showed CD45RO-CCR7+CD27+CD95-. Study conclusions and caveats: No difference in surface CD5 was seen between naive subsets, and TCR strength was inferred from TRB CDR3 properties. Similar TRBV-TRBJ gene usage was seen in naive CXCR3-negative and CXCR3-positive cells, but not in memory cells. Partial loss of CXCR3 expression followed cryopreservation; most assays used fresh PBMCs. CXCR3-positive naive cells carried more hydrophobic TRB CDR3s than CXCR3-negative naive cells did.

The CDR3 runs 17 residues. The V gene's germline CDR1 is SGHRS and CDR2 YFSETQ. Sequenced sample: naive CXCR3+ CD8+ T cells from blood. Indicated subset: CD45RO-CCR7+CD27+CD95- naive CD8+ T cells expressing CXCR3 (TNR3+). The V and J genes are TRBV5-1 and TRBJ2-3; lacking DNA, the TRBD1 call made by TCRdb goes unchecked. The TCR comes from a human donor in good health. Some clones in this sample may be carry-over from other donors' samples. CDR3 protein: CASSWLDRPISTDTQYF.